This T cell receptor (beta chain) was captured in a study of technical replicates of blood from several donors. The protocol was immunoSEQ multiplex PCR, while the TCRdb copy is restricted to in-frame clones and leaves out a portion. The sample lists tens of thousands of clones, about 97% seen once, with approximately 0.2% in the top ten. Germline CDR1 MGHRA, CDR2 YSYEKL. The length of the CDR3 is 14 residues. Trimming at V came to 1 base and at J to 10 bases, leaving 6 bases not matched to a gene. The rearrangement uses TRBV4-1 and TRBJ2-1, with TRBD1 identical over 8 bases. Source material: T cells isolated from PBMCs. This clonotype was obtained from a human donor in good health. As DNA, the CDR3 is TGCGCCAGCAGCCAAGTCACAGGGGGACGGGAGCAGTTCTTC. Translated, it gives CASSQVTGGREQFF.